This T cell receptor beta chain was sequenced in a study of early T cells in non-severe SARS-CoV-2 infection. Study summary: Whole-blood bulk RNA, unsorted, was sequenced, and chains were unpaired. General study points: Anti-spike CD8 responses were favored in VDJdb matching, and private and CD4 specificities were missed.

This clonotype appeared many times. What it binds is not known. Unique molecular identifiers were added to individual cDNA molecules. Each CDR3 protein is one row after TCRdb ran MiXCR on the 5' RACE reads. The sample carries 50,000 to 80,000 distinct CDR3 sequences, 4.9% recorded once. Sequencing was performed on whole blood. This receptor was identified in an adult who was a healthcare worker with PCR-confirmed SARS-CoV-2 infection or an uninfected control (not recorded which).

This chain's CDR3 is CSAPGHYANTGELFF. The CDR3 DNA is TGCAGTGCCCCGGGACATTACGCGAACACCGGGGAGCTGTTTTTT. The V and J genes are TRBV20-1 and TRBJ2-2; a weak D match, TRBD1 (6 bases). This CDR3 spans 15 amino acids. Deletions cut 6 bases from V and 0 bases from J, with 14 bases between. CDR1 is DFQATT and CDR2 is SNEGSKA in the germline V gene (reference sequence).